The next 4 T cell receptor beta chains were all read from a single sample in a study of T cell responses to AZD1222 COVID-19 vaccine. Clones were sequenced by immunoSEQ multiplex PCR, and TCRdb holds only the in-frame ones, with some missing. The sample has 130,000 or so clones, around 90% seen once. The specimen comprised peripheral blood, sampled 28 days after the second AZD1222 dose. The source of these receptors is an adult who received the AZD1222 COVID-19 vaccine.

The count of this clone is one. This chain connects TRBV4-3 to TRBJ2-5, with a weak D call TRBD1 (5 bases). Trimming took 4 bases from V and 5 from J, leaving 11 bases between them. CDR3 length: 13 amino acids. The V gene's germline CDR1 is LGHNA and CDR2 YSLEER. The chain's CDR3 is CASSRWGAETQYF. The CDR3 bases are TGCGCCAGCAGCCGTTGGGGCGCGGAGACCCAGTACTTC.

CDR3 nucleotide sequence: TGTGCCAGTAGTGGACCCGGGGCCTCTAATCAGCCCCAGCATTTT. Its protein is CASSGPGASNQPQHF. The genes are TRBV19 and TRBJ1-5; maybe TRBD1 (5 bases). In germline, CDR1 is LNHDA, CDR2 SQIVND (reference sequence). The CDR3 spans 15 residues. The ends were cut back, 5 bases at V and 4 bases at J, with 15 bases in the middle.

The chain links TRBV18 to TRBJ2-2; 8 bases fit TRBD1. The CDR3 has 16 amino acids. Germline lookup yields CDR1 KGHSH and CDR2 LQKENI. V gave up 2 bases and J gave up 3 bases; unmatched junction bases: 5. This CDR3 is CASSPRADRDTGELFF. CDR3 coding DNA: TGTGCCAGCTCACCAAGAGCGGACAGGGACACCGGGGAGCTGTTTTTT.

The genes are TRBV11-3 and TRBJ2-3; 10 positions agree with TRBD1. Germline CDR1 SGHNT, CDR2 YENEEA. The CDR3 sequence is 15 residues long. Germline trimming cut 5 bases from V and 6 bases from J; bases unmatched to any gene: 8. The chain's CDR3 is CASSPRTGGSDTQYF. The DNA of the CDR3 is TGTGCCAGCAGCCCTCGGACAGGGGGTTCGGATACGCAGTATTTT.